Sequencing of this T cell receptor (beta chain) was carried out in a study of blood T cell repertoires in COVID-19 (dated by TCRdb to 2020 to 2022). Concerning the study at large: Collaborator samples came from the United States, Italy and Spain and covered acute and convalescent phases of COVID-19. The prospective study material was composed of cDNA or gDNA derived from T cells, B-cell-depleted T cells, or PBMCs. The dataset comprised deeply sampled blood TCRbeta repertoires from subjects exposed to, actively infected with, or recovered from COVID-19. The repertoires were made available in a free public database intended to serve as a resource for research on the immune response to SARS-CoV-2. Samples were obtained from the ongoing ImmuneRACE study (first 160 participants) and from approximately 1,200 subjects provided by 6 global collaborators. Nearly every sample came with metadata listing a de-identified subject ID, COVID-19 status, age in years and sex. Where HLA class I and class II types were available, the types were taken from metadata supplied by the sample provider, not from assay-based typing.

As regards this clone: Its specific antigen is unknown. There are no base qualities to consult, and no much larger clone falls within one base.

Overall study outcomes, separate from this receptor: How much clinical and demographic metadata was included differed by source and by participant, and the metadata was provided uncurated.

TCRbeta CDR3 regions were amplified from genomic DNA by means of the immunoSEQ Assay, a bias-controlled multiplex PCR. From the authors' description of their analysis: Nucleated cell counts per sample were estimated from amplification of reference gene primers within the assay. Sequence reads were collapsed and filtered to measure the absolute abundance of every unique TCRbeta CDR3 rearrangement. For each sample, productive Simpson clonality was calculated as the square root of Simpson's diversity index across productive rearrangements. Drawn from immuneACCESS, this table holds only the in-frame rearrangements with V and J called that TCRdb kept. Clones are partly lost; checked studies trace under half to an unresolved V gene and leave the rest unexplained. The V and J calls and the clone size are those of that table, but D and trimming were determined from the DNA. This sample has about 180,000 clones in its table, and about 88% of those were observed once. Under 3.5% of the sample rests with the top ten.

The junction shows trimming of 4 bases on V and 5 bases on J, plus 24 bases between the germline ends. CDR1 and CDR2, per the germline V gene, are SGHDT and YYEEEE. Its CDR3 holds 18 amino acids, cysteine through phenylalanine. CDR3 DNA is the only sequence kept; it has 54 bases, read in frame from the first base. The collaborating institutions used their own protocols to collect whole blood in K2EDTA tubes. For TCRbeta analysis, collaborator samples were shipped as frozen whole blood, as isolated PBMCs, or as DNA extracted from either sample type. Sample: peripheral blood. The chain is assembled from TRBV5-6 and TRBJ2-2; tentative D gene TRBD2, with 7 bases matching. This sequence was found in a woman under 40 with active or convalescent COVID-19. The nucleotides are TGTGCCAGCAGCATCGGGGGCTACGGGGAGGGAAAAACCGGGGAGCTGTTTTTT. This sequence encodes CASSIGGYGEGKTGELFF. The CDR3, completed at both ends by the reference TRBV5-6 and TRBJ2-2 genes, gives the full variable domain DAGVTQSPTHLIKTRGQQVTLRCSPKSGHDTVSWYQQALGQGPQFIFQYYEEEERQRGNFPDRFSGHQFPNYSSELNVNALLLGDSALYLCASSIGGYGEGKTGELFFGEGSRLTVL.